The 31 T cell receptor beta chains given below trace back to one sample, sequenced in a study of T cells in Graves' hyperthyroidism and ophthalmopathy. The investigators amplified TCR beta CDR3 regions from RNA transcripts. The TCR CDR3 first-round RT-PCR relied on the HTBI primer set. Each CDR3 protein is one row after TCRdb ran MiXCR on the multiplex PCR reads. The table lists over 300,000 distinct CDR3 sequences, about 15% of them singletons, with 9.5% to 11% in the top ten. The material sequenced was blood. The receptors here all came from a woman aged 60 to 75 with Graves' hyperthyroidism.

This clonotype was seen repeatedly, ten times or more. J is TRBJ2-1 and V is TRBV5-1, with a weak D call TRBD1 (6 bases). The length of the CDR3 is 12 residues. V shed 4 bases and J shed 8 bases, with 10 bases lying between them. Germline values: CDR1 SGHRS, CDR2 YFSETQ. The CDR3, as DNA: TGCGCCAGCAGCCTTAACAGGGATGAGCAGTTCTTC. Amino acids: CASSLNRDEQFF.

This clonotype was detected a few times. Being one base from a much bigger clone, this may be a read error. The V gene is TRBV7-9, the J gene TRBJ2-3, with D uncertain. The germline V and J ends were trimmed by 2 bases and 3 bases, with 9 bases remaining between them. Germline V gene lookup returns CDR1 SEHNR and CDR2 FQNEAQ (reference sequence). CDR3 length: 14 residues. The CDR3 reads CASSLTPATDTQYF. The CDR3 DNA sequence: TGTGCCAGCAGCTTAACACCAGCGACAGATACGCAGTATTTT.

This clonotype was recorded at least ten times. The V and J genes are TRBV30 and TRBJ2-1; no definite D call. Germline V gene data show CDR1 as GTSNPN and CDR2 as SVGIG (reference sequence). The CDR3 spans 12 residues. V was cut by 3 bases and J by 7 bases, with 10 bases left in between. Written as DNA, the CDR3 is TGTGCCTGGAGAAAACTTTCTAATGAGCAGTTCTTC. Protein: CAWRKLSNEQFF. Full variable domain (remainder filled in from reference TRBV30 and TRBJ2-1): SQTIHQWPATLVQPVGSPLSLECTVEGTSNPNLYWYRQAAGRGLQLLFYSVGIGQISSEVPQNLSASRPQDRQFILSSKKLLLSDSGFYLCAWRKLSNEQFFGPGTRLTVL.

The chain recombines TRBV19 with TRBJ1-2; TRBD1 is a possible D gene (5 bases). This CDR3 region has 15 residues. Per the germline V gene, CDR1 is LNHDA and CDR2 is SQIVND (reference sequence). V was trimmed by 5 bases and J by 6 bases, leaving 19 bases between them. The CDR3 loop is CASSWSWGTDDGYTF. In DNA, the CDR3 is TGTGCCAGTAGTTGGTCGTGGGGCACGGACGATGGCTACACCTTC.

Many counts were recorded for this clonotype. This sequence joins TRBV7-8 and TRBJ2-3; a possible D gene is TRBD2 (6 bases). The germline V gene encodes CDR1 SGHVS and CDR2 FQNEAQ. V lost 5 bases and J lost 6, with 12 bases in between. This CDR3 has 13 residues. In nucleotides, the CDR3 is TGTGCCAGCAGCCGAGGGACTCCCGATACGCAGTATTTT. Translated: CASSRGTPDTQYF.

The chain combines TRBV25-1 with TRBJ1-4; D is undetermined. Trimming took 2 bases from V and 0 from J, leaving 4 bases between them. This CDR3 is built from 14 residues. Germline loops: CDR1 MGHDK, CDR2 SYGVNS. The CDR3 sequence: CASSEPATNEKLFF. CDR3 DNA: TGTGCCAGCAGTGAACCAGCAACTAATGAAAAACTGTTTTTT.

This clonotype has just one count. The V gene is TRBV20-1, the J gene TRBJ1-1, with TRBD1 as a possible D gene (5 bases). The CDR3 consists of 15 residues. Germline V gene lookup returns CDR1 DFQATT and CDR2 SNEGSKA (reference sequence). The V end lost 1 base, the J end lost 0 bases, and 12 bases lay between the germline ends. The CDR3 DNA follows: TGCAGTGCTAGAGGGGCCGCGGGGGTGAACACTGAAGCTTTCTTT. Translating gives CSARGAAGVNTEAFF.

Comments on this clonotype: A much larger clone differs by one base, so this may be a read error. The chain uses TRBV6-2 or TRBV6-3 and TRBJ1-1; no clear D gene. Germline V gene lookup returns CDR1 MNHEY and CDR2 SVGEGT. CDR3 size: 13 residues. Trimming shortened V by 6 bases and J by 6 bases, and 14 bases separated the two germline ends. CDR3 residues: CASSGRGGSEAFF. Written as DNA, the CDR3 is TGTGCCAGCAGCGGACGGGGTGGTTCTGAAGCTTTCTTT.

Ten or more counts support this clonotype. This chain joins TRBV3-1 and TRBJ2-2, with unresolved D. The CDR3 extends over 13 amino acids. V lost 8 bases, J lost 2 bases, and 9 bases lay in between. The germline V gene encodes CDR1 LGHDT and CDR2 YNNKEL (reference sequence). CDR3 residues: CASYHPNTGELFF. CDR3 in DNA: TGTGCCAGCTACCACCCTAACACCGGGGAGCTGTTTTTT.

The table lists this clonotype with many counts. This chain links TRBV18 with TRBJ2-3, with D perhaps TRBD1 or TRBD2 (5 bases each). The germline CDR1 and CDR2 sequences are KGHSH and LQKENI. Trimming took off 0 bases at V and 5 bases at J, with 12 bases between the two ends. The CDR3 sequence is 15 residues long. This CDR3 reads CASSPPGRAGDTQYF. Written as DNA, the CDR3 is TGTGCCAGCTCACCACCCGGCAGGGCGGGAGATACGCAGTATTTT.

This clonotype was counted a few times. The V call is TRBV19, the J call TRBJ2-7; tentatively, D is TRBD1 (5 bases). Germline loops: CDR1 LNHDA, CDR2 SQIVND (reference sequence). The length of the CDR3 is 14 residues. The V end was cut by 3 bases, the J end by 0 bases, with 9 bases between. CDR3 in amino acids: CASSIYRSSYEQYF. The DNA of the CDR3 is TGTGCCAGTAGTATTTACAGGAGCTCCTACGAGCAGTACTTC. Based on the CDR3 plus reference TRBV19 and TRBJ2-7, the full variable domain is DGGITQSPKYLFRKEGQNVTLSCEQNLNHDAMYWYRQDPGQGLRLIYYSQIVNDFQKGDIAEGYSVSREKKESFPLTVTSAQKNPTAFYLCASSIYRSSYEQYFGPGTRLTVT.

This clonotype was found a few times. The chain recombines TRBV7-6 with TRBJ2-7, with 8 bases fitting TRBD2. CDR1 SGHVS and CDR2 FNYEAQ come from the germline V gene. V lost 5 bases and J lost 3; bases outside the gene matches: 9. This CDR3 region has 15 residues. CDR3 sequence: CASSGSGTRFYEQYF. The DNA for the CDR3 is TGTGCCAGCAGCGGGTCCGGGACTAGATTCTACGAGCAGTACTTC.

The sample holds a few counts of this clonotype. V is TRBV20-1 and J is TRBJ2-1; 9 positions agree with TRBD2. The V gene end was trimmed by 4 bases and the J gene end by 6 bases; junction bases not matched to a gene: 19. Germline V gene sequence: CDR1 DFQATT, CDR2 SNEGSKA (reference sequence). CDR3 length equals 18 residues. CDR3 coding DNA: TGCAGTGCTATCTCGTCCATGGGCGGTAGCGGGAGTTTCAATGAGCAGTTCTTC. Translated, it gives CSAISSMGGSGSFNEQFF.

This clonotype was observed at least ten times. The chain employs TRBV5-1 and TRBJ1-2; no firm D call. V shed 0 bases and J shed 6 bases, with 12 bases lying between them. This CDR3 region has 14 residues. The germline V gene has CDR1 SGHRS and CDR2 YFSETQ. The CDR3 spells CASSLGVVGDGYTF. The CDR3 DNA reads TGCGCCAGCAGCTTGGGAGTTGTAGGCGATGGCTACACCTTC.

This clonotype showed up many times. The chain carries TRBV10-3 and TRBJ2-7; D is unclear. V lost 0 bases and J lost 0, with 9 bases in between. CDR1 is ENHRY, CDR2 SYGVKD, per germline. This CDR3 is built from 15 residues. CDR3 bases: TGTGCCATCAGTGAGTCGGCAGGTAGCTCCTACGAGCAGTACTTC. This sequence encodes CAISESAGSSYEQYF.

This clonotype was found many times. The chain couples TRBV5-1 to TRBJ1-1; D is uncertain. This CDR3 is 15 amino acids long. Germline CDR1 and CDR2: SGHRS and YFSETQ. The V end lost 0 bases, the J end lost 2 bases, and 11 bases lay between the germline ends. Written as DNA, the CDR3 is TGCGCCAGCAGCTTGGAACTCCCTCGAAACACTGAAGCTTTCTTT. Its protein is CASSLELPRNTEAFF.

In its sample, this clonotype was seen a few times. The rearrangement joins TRBV5-4 to TRBJ2-7, with TRBD2 as a possible D gene (6 bases). Germline-derived CDR1 and CDR2 are SGHNT and YYREEE (reference sequence). CDR3 length: 14 amino acids. Between the trimmed V and J ends, which lost 1 base and 1 base, there was a span of 9 bases. For the CDR3, the DNA is TGTGCCAGCAGCTTGACAGCGGGTTCCTACGAGCAGTACTTC. It specifies CASSLTAGSYEQYF.

The V and J genes are TRBV30 and TRBJ1-1; D is unresolved. This CDR3 has 15 amino acids. Trimming took off 3 bases at V and 3 bases at J, with 17 bases between the two ends. Germline V lookup: CDR1 GTSNPN, CDR2 SVGIG (reference sequence). The CDR3 sequence is CAWSPGRPRDTEAFF. CDR3 in DNA: TGTGCCTGGAGCCCCGGGCGACCCCGAGACACTGAAGCTTTCTTT.

This clonotype was picked up many times. This chain uses TRBV2 with TRBJ1-3; unclear D gene. V was trimmed by 4 bases and J by 1 base, leaving 8 bases between them. The CDR3 has 14 amino acids. CDR1 and CDR2 (germline): SNHLY, FYNNEI. The chain's CDR3 is CASSAAPSGNTIYF. CDR3 bases: TGTGCCAGCAGTGCGGCTCCGTCTGGAAACACCATATATTTT.

This clonotype was picked up many times. This rearrangement joins TRBV11-2 to TRBJ2-3; 9 bases fit TRBD2. Germline loops: CDR1 SGHAT, CDR2 FQNNGV. The CDR3 covers 14 residues. V shed 3 bases and J 14 bases; nucleotides not matched to a gene: 12. CDR3 bases: TGTGCCAGCAGCTTTCAAGGCGGTAGCGGGAGAATGTATTTT. This encodes CASSFQGGSGRMYF. Filled out from reference TRBV11-2 and TRBJ2-3, the complete variable domain reads EAGVAQSPRYKIIEKRQSVAFWCNPISGHATLYWYQQILGQGPKLLIQFQNNGVVDDSQLPKDRFSAERLKGVDSTLKIQPAKLEDSAVYLCASSFQGGSGRMYFGPGTRLTVL.

There are many counts of this clonotype. This rearrangement joins TRBV28 to TRBJ1-2; the D is unclear. Trimming took off 3 bases at V and 2 bases at J, with 13 bases between the two ends. The germline V gene encodes CDR1 MDHEN and CDR2 SYDVKM. The CDR3 is 15 residues long. CDR3 protein: CASSFIDPGNYGYTF. The CDR3 coding sequence is TGTGCCAGCAGTTTTATTGACCCAGGAAACTATGGCTACACCTTC.

In this sample, this clonotype turned up many times. This chain connects TRBV7-9 to TRBJ2-1; no clear D. Germline V gene data show CDR1 as SEHNR and CDR2 as FQNEAQ (reference sequence). V dropped 2 bases and J dropped 4 bases, with 9 bases sitting between them. This CDR3 has 14 residues. The CDR3 DNA reads as TGTGCCAGCAGCTTATCCACCGGATACAATGAGCAGTTCTTC. Its translation is CASSLSTGYNEQFF.

In its sample, this clonotype was seen many times. The gene calls are TRBV28 and TRBJ2-1, with 9 bases identical to TRBD2. V shed 3 bases and J 7 bases; nucleotides not matched to a gene: 7. The CDR3 loop spans 15 amino acids. The germline CDR1 and CDR2 sequences are MDHEN and SYDVKM. The CDR3 is CASSFSAGGPNEQFF. The CDR3 coding sequence is TGTGCCAGCAGTTTCTCTGCGGGAGGGCCAAATGAGCAGTTCTTC.

This clonotype was detected once. A much larger clone lies one base from this, so it may be a read error. CDR3 loop: CASSDRASNEELFF. In nucleotides, the CDR3 is TGTGCCAGCTCAGACAGGGCATCAAATGAAGAACTGTTTTTT. The chain links TRBV2 to TRBJ1-4, with 7 nucleotides matching TRBD1. This CDR3 contains 14 residues. Germline assignment: CDR1 SNHLY and CDR2 FYNNEI.

Only a few counts were recorded for this clonotype. This sequence joins TRBV14 and TRBJ2-7; 9 nucleotides line up with TRBD1. The junction had 12 bases not matched to a gene; V was cut back by 4 bases and J by 5 bases. This CDR3 comprises 16 residues. Germline V gives CDR1 SGHDN, CDR2 FVKESK. The CDR3 sequence: CASSPERDREIDEQYF. The CDR3 bases are TGTGCCAGCAGCCCAGAAAGGGACAGGGAAATTGACGAGCAGTACTTC.

The chain links TRBV7-9 to TRBJ1-2; D is unresolved. The CDR3 has 14 residues. V lost 7 bases to trimming and J lost 6 bases, with 18 bases between them. Germline V gene sequence: CDR1 SEHNR, CDR2 FQNEAQ (reference sequence). The CDR3 loop is CASTPPLGAHGYTF. The CDR3 nucleotides read TGTGCCAGCACCCCACCCTTGGGCGCCCATGGCTACACCTTC.

This clonotype has a handful of counts. The chain links TRBV9 to TRBJ2-1; 8 bases fit TRBD2. This CDR3 region has 18 residues. The germline gives CDR1 SGDLS, CDR2 YYNGEE. J lost 0 bases, V lost 4 bases, and 12 bases had no gene match. DNA for the CDR3: TGTGCCAGCAGCCCGCGTGATAGCGGGGTAGACTCCTACAATGAGCAGTTCTTC. Its protein is CASSPRDSGVDSYNEQFF.

The chain uses TRBV4-2 and TRBJ2-3; D unresolved. The germline V gene encodes CDR1 LGHNA and CDR2 YNFKEQ. The CDR3 covers 16 residues. Deletions cut 0 bases from V and 0 bases from J, with 10 bases between. The CDR3 nucleotides read TGTGCCAGCAGCCAAGATTCCGGCTACAGCACAGATACGCAGTATTTT. This translates into CASSQDSGYSTDTQYF.

The chain combines TRBV5-1 with TRBJ2-7; 13 nucleotides align to TRBD2. The CDR3 length is 16 residues. Germline V gives CDR1 SGHRS, CDR2 YFSETQ. Trimming at V came to 5 bases and at J to 6 bases, leaving 11 bases not matched to a gene. CDR3 bases: TGCGCCAGCAGATTAGGGACTAGCGGGATAAGGGGCGAGCAGTACTTC. This sequence encodes CASRLGTSGIRGEQYF.

A few counts support this clonotype. The chain carries TRBV4-1 and TRBJ2-6; D remains ambiguous. V dropped 3 bases and J dropped 3 bases, with 24 bases sitting between them. The CDR3 is 20 residues long. Germline V gene lookup returns CDR1 MGHRA and CDR2 YSYEKL. CDR3 residues: CASSQVVEKKGPRGANVLTF. CDR3 in DNA: TGCGCCAGCAGCCAGGTGGTCGAGAAGAAGGGCCCGCGTGGGGCCAACGTCCTGACTTTC.

In its sample, this clonotype was seen many times. The J gene is TRBJ1-4, the V gene TRBV27; 7 nucleotides line up with TRBD1. Germline V gives CDR1 MNHEY, CDR2 SMNVEV (reference sequence). The CDR3 spans 15 residues. Trimming cost V 5 bases and J 4 bases; bases outside gene matches: 7. CDR3 nucleotides: TGTGCCAGCAGTCCTGAAGGACAGGTTAATGAAAAACTGTTTTTT. It encodes CASSPEGQVNEKLFF.